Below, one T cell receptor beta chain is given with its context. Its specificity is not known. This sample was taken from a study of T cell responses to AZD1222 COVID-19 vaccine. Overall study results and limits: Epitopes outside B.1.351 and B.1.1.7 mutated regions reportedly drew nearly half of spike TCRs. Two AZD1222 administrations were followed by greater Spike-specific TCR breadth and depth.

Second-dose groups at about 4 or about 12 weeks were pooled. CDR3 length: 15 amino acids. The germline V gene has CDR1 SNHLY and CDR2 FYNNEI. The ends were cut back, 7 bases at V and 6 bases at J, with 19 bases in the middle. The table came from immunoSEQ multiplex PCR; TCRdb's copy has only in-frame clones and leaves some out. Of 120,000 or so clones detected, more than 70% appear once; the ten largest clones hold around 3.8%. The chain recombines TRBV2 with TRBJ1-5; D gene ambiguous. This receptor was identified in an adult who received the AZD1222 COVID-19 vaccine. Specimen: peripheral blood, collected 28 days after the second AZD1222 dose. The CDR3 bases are TGTGCCAGCAAAAGAGGCTCCGACGGAGGTCAGCCCCAGCATTTT. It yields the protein CASKRGSDGGQPQHF.